Following are 25 T cell receptor beta chains from one sample sequenced in a study of chemoradiotherapy in HPV16-positive cancers. Data came from immunoSEQ multiplex PCR; TCRdb stores just in-frame clones and leaves some out. The table lists several thousand clones, over 75% of them singletons. The specimen was taken from a patient who underwent chemoradiotherapy. All receptors come from a human donor with HPV-associated anogenital cancer.

This chain links TRBV9 with TRBJ2-7, with 7 bases that match TRBD1. This CDR3 is built from 13 residues. Trimming removed 4 bases from V and 4 bases from J; junction bases left unmatched: 5. In germline, CDR1 is SGDLS, CDR2 YYNGEE. CDR3 nucleotides: TGTGCCAGCAGCTATGGGACAGAGTACGAGCAGTACTTC. It yields the protein CASSYGTEYEQYF.

V usage is TRBV5-1 and J usage is TRBJ2-5; perhaps D is TRBD1 or TRBD2 (7 bases each). The length of the CDR3 is 16 residues. Germline V gene data show CDR1 as SGHRS and CDR2 as YFSETQ. The V end lost 0 bases, the J end lost 2 bases, and 14 bases lay between the germline ends. The CDR3 is CASSLGSGGGQETQYF. The CDR3 nucleotides are TGCGCCAGCAGCTTGGGTTCAGGGGGGGGTCAAGAGACCCAGTACTTC.

This clone was picked up a small number of times. The genes are TRBV7-9 and TRBJ1-2; D is ambiguous. The germline CDR1 and CDR2 sequences are SEHNR and FQNEAQ (reference sequence). V was clipped by 2 bases and J by 5 bases, with 9 bases between them. This CDR3 has 13 residues. CDR3 coding DNA: TGTGCCAGCAGCTTAAGAGGCAGTTATGGCTACACCTTC. Protein product: CASSLRGSYGYTF.

The chain recombines TRBV7-3 with TRBJ2-5, with D maybe TRBD1 (6 bases). There are 13 residues in the CDR3. Germline lookup yields CDR1 SGHTA and CDR2 FQGTGA. V dropped 4 bases and J dropped 2 bases, with 8 bases sitting between them. The CDR3 nucleotides are TGTGCCAGCAGCTCCGGACAGCAAGAGACCCAGTACTTC. As protein: CASSSGQQETQYF.

The chain uses TRBV6-1 and TRBJ1-2; TRBD1 aligns across 8 bases. Losses at the gene ends were 4 bases for V and 6 bases for J; bases not matched to a gene: 7. CDR3 length: 14 residues. Per the germline V gene, CDR1 is MNHNS and CDR2 is SASEGT. In nucleotides, the CDR3 is TGTGCCAGCAGTGTCGACAGGGGAAGGGATGGCTACACCTTC. Its protein product is CASSVDRGRDGYTF.

This clone was seen only once. The V call is TRBV30, the J call TRBJ2-1; 10 nucleotides line up with TRBD2. The germline V gene encodes CDR1 GTSNPN and CDR2 SVGIG (reference sequence). The CDR3 length is 15 residues. J was trimmed by 0 bases and V by 3 bases; bases with no gene match: 2. The CDR3 region is CAWRERGGSYNEQFF. Written as DNA, the CDR3 is TGTGCCTGGAGGGAGCGGGGGGGCTCCTACAATGAGCAGTTCTTC.

In nucleotides, the CDR3 is TGTGCCAGCATTCCCAGGGGCATTTTTGTCACTGAAGCTTTCTTT. Protein: CASIPRGIFVTEAFF. The rearrangement uses TRBV28 and TRBJ1-1; TRBD1 is a possible D gene (6 bases). V lost 7 bases, J lost 4 bases, and 19 bases lay in between. Germline CDR1 is MDHEN and CDR2 is SYDVKM. CDR3 size: 15 residues.

This chain connects TRBV30 to TRBJ1-1; TRBD1 might be the D (6 bases). This CDR3 has 12 amino acids. Per the germline V gene, CDR1 is GTSNPN and CDR2 is SVGIG (reference sequence). Trimming took 4 bases from V and 11 from J, leaving 17 bases between them. Written as DNA, the CDR3 is TGTGCCTGGACCCCTGGGACACTGGGGGCTTTCTTT. The encoded protein is CAWTPGTLGAFF.

This chain uses TRBV7-2 with TRBJ2-7, with 10 positions matching TRBD2. The CDR3 has 14 amino acids. Per the germline V gene, CDR1 is SGHTA and CDR2 is FQGNSA. V trimming: 0 bases; J trimming: 6 bases; junction bases outside the gene matches: 2. The CDR3 protein is CASSLAAGGGEQYF. For the CDR3, the DNA is TGTGCCAGCAGCTTAGCAGCGGGGGGGGGCGAGCAGTACTTC.

The chain uses TRBV5-1 and TRBJ2-7; tentatively, D is TRBD1 or TRBD2 (5 bases each). Germline assignment: CDR1 SGHRS and CDR2 YFSETQ. The CDR3 has 13 amino acids. Trimming left V 1 base short and J 12 bases short, with 17 bases between. The CDR3 loop is CASSLSGRTDTYF. CDR3 DNA sequence: TGCGCCAGCAGCTTGTCGGGACGGACCGATACGTACTTC.

The chain couples TRBV9 to TRBJ1-2; possibly TRBD1 for D (6 bases). The CDR3 covers 16 residues. V lost 3 bases to trimming and J lost 8 bases, with 23 bases between them. CDR1 is SGDLS, CDR2 YYNGEE, per germline. The CDR3 bases are TGTGCCAGCAGCGGCAGTAGTAGGGGGAGAGTGGAGGGCTACACCTTC. It codes for CASSGSSRGRVEGYTF.

The chain combines TRBV6-5 with TRBJ1-6; D is unclear. CDR1 and CDR2 from the germline V gene are MNHEY and SVGAGI. Trimming cost V 6 bases and J 3 bases, with 6 bases left between them. The CDR3 is made up of 13 amino acids. Here the CDR3 DNA reads TGTGCCAGCAGCCGAGGCTATAATTCACCCCTCCACTTT. It yields the protein CASSRGYNSPLHF.

J is TRBJ2-2 and V is TRBV4-1; D gene unclear. Germline V gives CDR1 MGHRA, CDR2 YSYEKL. V gave up 4 bases and J gave up 2 bases, with 11 bases separating them. The CDR3 totals 15 residues. CDR3 in DNA: TGCGCCAGCAGCCTCCTCGTCAGCAACACCGGGGAGCTGTTTTTT. This encodes CASSLLVSNTGELFF.

The V gene is TRBV5-1, the J gene TRBJ2-5; D may be TRBD1 (6 bases). From germline, CDR1 is SGHRS and CDR2 YFSETQ. The CDR3 has 14 amino acids. V was cut by 4 bases and J by 5 bases, with 15 bases left in between. Written as DNA, the CDR3 is TGCGCCAGCAGCCTGAGAGCAGGGGATGAGACCCAGTACTTC. It codes for CASSLRAGDETQYF.

The chain couples TRBV19 to TRBJ1-5; a weak D match, TRBD1 (5 bases). V was cut by 6 bases and J by 1 base, with 10 bases left in between. This CDR3 is built from 14 residues. CDR1 and CDR2 (germline): LNHDA, SQIVND (reference sequence). The CDR3 loop is CASREAGSNQPQHF. The CDR3 region has the DNA TGTGCCAGTAGGGAAGCAGGGAGCAATCAGCCCCAGCATTTT.

The genes are TRBV6-6 and TRBJ2-5; the D is unclear. CDR1 is MNHNY, CDR2 SVGAGI, per germline (reference sequence). The length of the CDR3 is 12 residues. V was trimmed by 5 bases and J by 5 bases, leaving 9 bases between them. The CDR3, as DNA: TGTGCCAGCAGTGCTAGAGTGGAGACCCAGTACTTC. It is translated as CASSARVETQYF.

The chain couples TRBV30 to TRBJ1-6, with a possible D match to TRBD1 (5 bases). The CDR3 is made up of 13 amino acids. The V gene's germline CDR1 is GTSNPN and CDR2 SVGIG (reference sequence). V lost 4 bases, J lost 7 bases, and 11 bases lay in between. The CDR3 spells CAWTVRGNSPLHF. CDR3 nucleotide sequence: TGTGCCTGGACGGTCCGGGGGAATTCACCCCTCCACTTT. The complete variable domain, with remaining parts taken from reference TRBV30 and TRBJ1-6, reads SQTIHQWPATLVQPVGSPLSLECTVEGTSNPNLYWYRQAAGRGLQLLFYSVGIGQISSEVPQNLSASRPQDRQFILSSKKLLLSDSGFYLCAWTVRGNSPLHFGNGTRLTVT.

The rearrangement joins TRBV19 to TRBJ2-3, with D possibly called TRBD1 or TRBD2 (6 bases each). V lost 5 bases and J 6 bases, leaving 9 bases between the germline ends. The CDR3 contains 12 residues. CDR1 is LNHDA, CDR2 SQIVND, per germline (reference sequence). CDR3 region: CASSEGGDTQYF. DNA of the CDR3: TGTGCCAGTAGTGAAGGGGGGGATACGCAGTATTTT.

The CDR3 bases are TGTGCCACCAGAATAGGGGCGGCAAACTACGAGCAGTACTTC. Translating gives CATRIGAANYEQYF. The chain employs TRBV19 and TRBJ2-7; the D gene is possibly TRBD1 (5 bases). The V end was cut by 10 bases, the J end by 3 bases, with 19 bases between. Germline assignment: CDR1 LNHDA and CDR2 SQIVND (reference sequence). The CDR3 sequence is 14 residues long.

This clone was detected only a few times. This chain connects TRBV27 to TRBJ1-6; no clear D. The CDR3 is made up of 15 amino acids. Trimming stripped 4 bases from V and 10 bases from J, with 17 bases between. The germline V gene encodes CDR1 MNHEY and CDR2 SMNVEV (reference sequence). CDR3 in DNA: TGTGCCAGCAGTTACCGGACGGTACGTTCCTCACCCCTCCACTTT. Translated, it gives CASSYRTVRSSPLHF.

The genes are TRBV5-6 and TRBJ1-1; a possible D gene is TRBD1 (6 bases). Germline-derived CDR1 and CDR2 are SGHDT and YYEEEE. The V end lost 4 bases, the J end lost 6 bases, and 13 bases lay between the germline ends. The length of the CDR3 is 13 residues. DNA of the CDR3: TGTGCCAGCAGCCTGGGTCGGGGGCCTGAAGCTTTCTTT. Residues: CASSLGRGPEAFF.

This rearrangement joins TRBV7-9 to TRBJ2-1; a possible D gene is TRBD2 (5 bases). This CDR3 comprises 15 residues. V lost 2 bases to trimming and J lost 7 bases, with 15 bases between them. Germline loops: CDR1 SEHNR, CDR2 FQNEAQ (reference sequence). The CDR3 spells CASSLKRVEDNEQFF. CDR3 nucleotides: TGTGCCAGCAGCTTAAAGAGGGTTGAGGATAATGAGCAGTTCTTC.

The V gene is TRBV2, the J gene TRBJ2-1; 12 bases are a match to TRBD2. Germline loops: CDR1 SNHLY, CDR2 FYNNEI. J gave up 2 bases and V 4 bases, and 0 bases lay outside the gene matches. The CDR3 extends over 15 amino acids. As DNA, the CDR3 is TGTGCCAGCAGTGGGACTAGCGGGGCCTACAATGAGCAGTTCTTC. Its protein is CASSGTSGAYNEQFF.

The chain couples TRBV5-1 to TRBJ2-5; D possibly corresponds to TRBD1 (6 bases). Looked up from germline, CDR1 is SGHRS and CDR2 is YFSETQ. V shed 2 bases and J shed 1 base, with 12 bases lying between them. The CDR3 runs 15 residues. CDR3 nucleotide sequence: TGCGCCAGCAGCTTACAGCAGGGGTCCCAAGAGACCCAGTACTTC. Translation: CASSLQQGSQETQYF. The full variable domain, its missing parts supplied by reference TRBV5-1 and TRBJ2-5, is KAGVTQTPRYLIKTRGQQVTLSCSPISGHRSVSWYQQTPGQGLQFLFEYFSETQRNKGNFPGRFSGRQFSNSRSEMNVSTLELGDSALYLCASSLQQGSQETQYFGPGTRLLVL.

J is TRBJ1-1 and V is TRBV6-1; perhaps TRBD1 as D (6 bases). Germline loops: CDR1 MNHNS, CDR2 SASEGT. The CDR3 runs 15 residues. Trimming removed 7 bases from V and 0 bases from J, with 15 bases in between. This CDR3 is CASTGVGHLNTEAFF. The CDR3 bases are TGTGCCAGCACTGGAGTGGGACATTTGAACACTGAAGCTTTCTTT.